These 32 T cell receptor beta chains were sequenced from one sample in a study of shared clonotypes between healthy human individuals. Generated by immunoSEQ multiplex PCR, the TCRdb table keeps only in-frame clones and is missing some. The sample includes about 2.4 million clones, over 85% of them seen just once. Specimen: naive CD4+ T cells from PBMCs. Described subset: CD45RA+ positively selected. All receptors derive from a man aged 18 to 30 in good health. Some clones in this sample may be carry-over from other donors' samples.

V gene TRBV18 combines with J gene TRBJ2-5; 8 nucleotides line up with TRBD2. There are 18 residues in the CDR3. With V trimmed by 3 bases and J by 1 base, 13 bases remained unmatched. Germline V CDR1 and CDR2: KGHSH, LQKENI. The CDR3 sequence is CASSPPRSGSLSQETQYF. Here the CDR3 DNA reads TGTGCCAGCTCACCGCCGAGGAGCGGGAGTTTGTCCCAAGAGACCCAGTACTTC.

The chain is built from TRBV5-1 and TRBJ1-1, with TRBD1 matching over 7 bases. CDR1 SGHRS and CDR2 YFSETQ come from the germline V gene. The J segment lost 4 bases and the V segment lost 4 bases, leaving 10 bases of the junction unmatched. This CDR3 region has 15 residues. This CDR3 is CASSLAGGRRTEAFF. In DNA form, the CDR3 reads TGCGCCAGCAGCCTGGCAGGGGGGAGGCGCACTGAAGCTTTCTTT.

The chain joins TRBV13 to TRBJ2-6; TRBD1 is a possible D gene (5 bases). There are 13 residues in the CDR3. Germline CDR1 and CDR2: PRHDT and FYEKMQ (reference sequence). Trimming stripped 5 bases from V and 3 bases from J, with 5 bases between. The CDR3 DNA is TGTGCCAGCAGCAGGGGTGGGGCCAACGTCCTGACTTTC. It yields the protein CASSRGGANVLTF.

This sequence joins TRBV4-2 and TRBJ2-2; D is possibly TRBD2 (5 bases). The CDR3 contains 16 residues. The germline V and J ends were trimmed by 4 bases and 2 bases, with 14 bases remaining between them. The germline CDR1 and CDR2 sequences are LGHNA and YNFKEQ. CDR3 amino acids: CASSLNAASNTGELFF. CDR3 DNA: TGTGCCAGCAGCCTAAATGCGGCTAGCAACACCGGGGAGCTGTTTTTT.

The chain combines TRBV30 with TRBJ2-3; no definite D call. V was shortened by 8 bases and J by 0 bases, with 15 bases between the two germline ends. The V gene's germline CDR1 is GTSNPN and CDR2 SVGIG (reference sequence). This CDR3 has 14 amino acids. In DNA form, the CDR3 reads TGTGCCGGAAACCCTGTGGAGAGCACAGATACGCAGTATTTT. Its translation: CAGNPVESTDTQYF.

For this clone: One junction end does not reproduce the germline sequence, and a read error may be involved. The chain has TRBV30 and TRBJ1-2; no reliable D call. The CDR3 length is 12 residues. Germline values: CDR1 GTSNPN, CDR2 SVGIG (reference sequence). The CDR3 DNA reads TGTGCCTGGAGTGTAAATTCACGGTCGACGCTCTTC. Protein sequence: CAWSVNSRSTLF.

This sequence joins TRBV28 and TRBJ1-4; TRBD1 matches at 7 bases. The CDR3 is 13 residues long. V shed 7 bases, J shed 6 bases, and the junction held 5 bases outside the gene matches. The germline CDR1 and CDR2 sequences are MDHEN and SYDVKM. CDR3 bases: TGTGCCAGCACCCCCGGACAGGATGAAAAACTGTTTTTT. Its protein is CASTPGQDEKLFF.

This chain joins TRBV6-1 and TRBJ1-2, with a tentative D call TRBD1 (6 bases). The germline CDR1 and CDR2 sequences are MNHNS and SASEGT. V lost 6 bases to trimming and J lost 5 bases, with 13 bases between them. CDR3 length equals 13 residues. The CDR3 nucleotides are TGTGCCAGCAGGAAGAACAGGGATTATGGCTACACCTTC. Protein sequence: CASRKNRDYGYTF.

This clone was recorded once. The V gene is TRBV5-1, the J gene TRBJ2-5; a possible D gene is TRBD1 (5 bases). Germline CDR1 is SGHRS and CDR2 is YFSETQ. The germline V and J ends were trimmed by 6 bases and 1 base, with 13 bases remaining between them. This CDR3 region has 14 residues. This CDR3 is CASKDSPTQETQYF. In DNA form, the CDR3 reads TGCGCCAGCAAAGACAGTCCTACCCAAGAGACCCAGTACTTC.

The rearrangement joins TRBV5-1 to TRBJ2-7; D may be TRBD2 (6 bases). CDR1 is SGHRS and CDR2 is YFSETQ in the germline V gene. With 4 bases removed from V and 2 bases from J, the gap between germline ends came to 16 bases. The CDR3 extends over 15 amino acids. The CDR3 bases are TGCGCCAGCAGCCTTACCGGGACTTTGCCCTACGAGCAGTACTTC. Protein sequence: CASSLTGTLPYEQYF. The full variable domain, rest sourced from reference TRBV5-1 and TRBJ2-7, is KAGVTQTPRYLIKTRGQQVTLSCSPISGHRSVSWYQQTPGQGLQFLFEYFSETQRNKGNFPGRFSGRQFSNSRSEMNVSTLELGDSALYLCASSLTGTLPYEQYFGPGTRLTVT.

The chain links TRBV6-6 to TRBJ1-5; no definite D call. Germline assignment: CDR1 MNHNY and CDR2 SVGAGI (reference sequence). V lost 5 bases and J 6 bases, leaving 11 bases between the germline ends. The CDR3 spans 13 residues. The CDR3 here is CASSPEGAQPQHF. As DNA, the CDR3 is TGTGCCAGCAGTCCCGAGGGTGCTCAGCCCCAGCATTTT.

This chain connects TRBV5-1 to TRBJ2-2; possible D gene TRBD1, 6 bases. CDR3 length equals 14 residues. The ends were cut back, 9 bases at V and 2 bases at J, with 14 bases in the middle. The V gene's germline CDR1 is SGHRS and CDR2 YFSETQ. The CDR3 region has the DNA TGCGCCACCCAAAAGGGGGATAACACCGGGGAGCTGTTTTTT. Amino acids: CATQKGDNTGELFF.

This clone has just a few counts. The chain carries TRBV5-1 and TRBJ1-5; no firm D call. V lost 5 bases and J lost 4, with 10 bases in between. This CDR3 is built from 13 residues. The germline CDR1 and CDR2 sequences are SGHRS and YFSETQ. CDR3 protein: CASRSSPNQPQHF. In DNA, the CDR3 is TGCGCCAGCAGGTCGTCACCAAATCAGCCCCAGCATTTT.

This chain joins TRBV28 and TRBJ1-1; D gene ambiguous. V lost 1 base and J 6 bases, leaving 9 bases between the germline ends. This CDR3 is built from 13 residues. The germline CDR1 and CDR2 sequences are MDHEN and SYDVKM. The CDR3 DNA is TGTGCCAGCAGTTTATTGGAGGATCCTGAAGCTTTCTTT. Its translation: CASSLLEDPEAFF.

The chain carries TRBV2 and TRBJ1-2, with a tentative D call TRBD1 (6 bases). CDR1 and CDR2 (germline): SNHLY, FYNNEI. The CDR3 consists of 14 residues. Deletions cut 9 bases from V and 2 bases from J, with 16 bases between. The CDR3 nucleotides read TGTGCCAGTAGAGGGGACATTGAAAACTATGGCTACACCTTC. It encodes CASRGDIENYGYTF.

V gene TRBV9 combines with J gene TRBJ2-3; D is uncertain. V was pared by 3 bases and J by 5 bases, with 7 bases between. This CDR3 region has 12 residues. Germline CDR1 is SGDLS and CDR2 is YYNGEE. In nucleotides, the CDR3 is TGTGCCAGCAGCGCACACATAGATACGCAGTATTTT. Translating gives CASSAHIDTQYF.

The chain couples TRBV7-2 to TRBJ1-2; 10 bases fit TRBD1. Germline CDR1 reads SGHTA; CDR2 reads FQGNSA. Germline trimming cut 6 bases from V and 3 bases from J; bases unmatched to any gene: 4. The CDR3 sequence is 14 residues long. The CDR3 here is CASSYGTGDYGYTF. The DNA of the CDR3 is TGTGCCAGCAGTTACGGGACAGGGGACTATGGCTACACCTTC.

J is TRBJ2-2 and V is TRBV29-1, with 8 bases lining up with TRBD1. After removal of 4 bases from V and 5 bases from J, the junction contained 18 bases not matched to a gene. CDR1 is SQVTM, CDR2 ANQGSEA, per germline. There are 18 residues in the CDR3. CDR3 protein: CSVAIKTPGQDGTGELFF. The CDR3 DNA is TGCAGCGTTGCCATAAAAACTCCGGGACAGGACGGGACCGGGGAGCTGTTTTTT.

The sample holds one count of this clone. The chain uses TRBV4-2 and TRBJ1-1, with unresolved D. The CDR3 is made up of 13 amino acids. Looked up from germline, CDR1 is LGHNA and CDR2 is YNFKEQ. V lost 6 bases, J lost 3 bases, and 11 bases lay in between. The CDR3 protein is CASSPLRDTEAFF. DNA of the CDR3: TGTGCCAGCAGTCCGTTAAGGGACACTGAAGCTTTCTTT.

Details on this clone: Other DNA sequences within the sample encode an identical CDR3. This rearrangement joins TRBV7-3 to TRBJ2-1; TRBD2 matches at 13 bases. Germline-derived CDR1 and CDR2 are SGHTA and FQGTGA. The junction had 6 bases not matched to a gene; V was cut back by 4 bases and J by 6 bases. The CDR3 runs to 16 residues. DNA for the CDR3: TGTGCCAGCAGCTCCCCACTAGCGGGAGGGCCCAATGAGCAGTTCTTC. This translates into CASSSPLAGGPNEQFF.

V is TRBV5-1 and J is TRBJ2-7, with TRBD2 matching over 14 bases. The CDR3 loop spans 19 amino acids. The V gene's germline CDR1 is SGHRS and CDR2 YFSETQ. The V gene end was trimmed by 3 bases and the J gene end by 5 bases; junction bases not matched to a gene: 16. CDR3 in amino acids: CASSSGLAGEPGGGDEQYF. Here the CDR3 DNA reads TGCGCCAGCAGCTCGGGACTAGCGGGAGAGCCGGGTGGCGGGGACGAGCAGTACTTC.

The chain joins TRBV15 to TRBJ2-7; 7 bases align to TRBD1. The V gene end was trimmed by 0 bases and the J gene end by 3 bases; junction bases not matched to a gene: 5. Germline values: CDR1 LNHNV, CDR2 YYDKDF (reference sequence). The CDR3 spans 15 residues. The CDR3 reads CATSREGQEIYEQYF. In nucleotides, the CDR3 is TGTGCCACCAGCAGAGAAGGACAGGAGATCTACGAGCAGTACTTC.

This rearrangement joins TRBV28 to TRBJ1-5; TRBD1 agrees at 10 bases. This CDR3 has 16 amino acids. Germline loops: CDR1 MDHEN, CDR2 SYDVKM. V shed 6 bases, J shed 5 bases, and the junction held 10 bases outside the gene matches. CDR3 region: CASRPRDRGRHQPQHF. DNA for the CDR3: TGTGCCAGCAGGCCCCGGGACAGGGGCCGTCATCAGCCCCAGCATTTT.

Regarding this clone: Other DNA sequences within the sample encode an identical CDR3. This chain uses TRBV20-1 with TRBJ2-1; the D is unclear. V lost 6 bases to trimming and J lost 6 bases, with 3 bases between them. Germline CDR1 is DFQATT and CDR2 is SNEGSKA (reference sequence). The CDR3 sequence is 9 residues long. In DNA, the CDR3 is TGCAGTGCAGGCAATGAGCAGTTCTTC. This gives the protein CSAGNEQFF.

This clone was seen only once. V is TRBV29-1 and J is TRBJ2-2; 8 nucleotides agree with TRBD1. Germline V gives CDR1 SQVTM, CDR2 ANQGSEA. V dropped 7 bases and J dropped 0; count of bases not matched to a gene: 4. The CDR3 is made up of 14 amino acids. CDR3 protein: CSGKQGANTGELFF. CDR3 bases: TGCAGCGGGAAACAGGGGGCGAACACCGGGGAGCTGTTTTTT.

The chain recombines TRBV2 with TRBJ1-2; D remains unclear. This CDR3 is built from 15 residues. The V end was cut by 7 bases, the J end by 7 bases, with 22 bases between. Per the germline V gene, CDR1 is SNHLY and CDR2 is FYNNEI. CDR3 DNA sequence: TGTGCCAGCAACACACCCCCCCAAGTGGGCCGTGGCTACACCTTC. Translating it yields CASNTPPQVGRGYTF.

This chain links TRBV9 with TRBJ2-7; 7 bases line up with TRBD2. The V gene's germline CDR1 is SGDLS and CDR2 YYNGEE. After removal of 1 base from V and 3 bases from J, the junction contained 7 bases not matched to a gene. This CDR3 spans 15 amino acids. The CDR3 nucleotides read TGTGCCAGCAGCGTACGGGGGGAGGGCCTCTACGAGCAGTACTTC. Its protein is CASSVRGEGLYEQYF.

This clone was observed a single time. Here the CDR3 DNA reads TGTGCCAGCAGCTGGACCAACGAGGTCAGCGAGCAGTACTTC. This encodes CASSWTNEVSEQYF. The chain couples TRBV11-2 to TRBJ2-7, with unresolved D. This CDR3 spans 14 amino acids. From germline, CDR1 is SGHAT and CDR2 FQNNGV. Between the trimmed V and J ends, which lost 4 bases and 6 bases, there was a span of 16 bases.

The chain couples TRBV4-3 to TRBJ1-1; D not resolved. The germline V gene encodes CDR1 LGHNA and CDR2 YSLEER. Between the trimmed V and J ends, which lost 0 bases and 0 bases, there was a span of 14 bases. There are 17 residues in the CDR3. CDR3 bases: TGCGCCAGCAGCCAAGACCTTGCCGCCAGGTTGAACACTGAAGCTTTCTTT. This translates into CASSQDLAARLNTEAFF.

V is TRBV11-3 and J is TRBJ2-3, with 11 bases lining up with TRBD2. The CDR3 runs to 15 residues. V gave up 5 bases and J gave up 6 bases; unmatched junction bases: 7. Germline CDR1 reads SGHNT; CDR2 reads YENEEA. CDR3 residues: CASSPNSGRVDTQYF. Written as DNA, the CDR3 is TGTGCCAGCAGCCCTAATAGCGGGAGGGTGGATACGCAGTATTTT.

In its sample, this clone was seen once. In the same sample, other DNA sequences code for this CDR3. The chain has TRBV20-1 and TRBJ2-7, with a possible D match to TRBD1 (5 bases). V lost 6 bases and J 3 bases, leaving 9 bases between the germline ends. Germline V gene data show CDR1 as DFQATT and CDR2 as SNEGSKA (reference sequence). This CDR3 contains 11 residues. The CDR3 sequence: CSAMTVYEQYF. Written as DNA, the CDR3 is TGCAGTGCGATGACAGTCTACGAGCAGTACTTC.

The chain uses TRBV4-2 and TRBJ1-6, with D perhaps matching TRBD1 (5 bases). Deletions cut 7 bases from V and 6 bases from J, with 13 bases between. This CDR3 is built from 14 residues. CDR1 is LGHNA, CDR2 YNFKEQ, per germline. This CDR3 is CASTPGLFNSPLHF. For the CDR3, the DNA is TGTGCCAGCACCCCGGGACTTTTTAATTCACCCCTCCACTTT.